The 6 T cell receptor beta chains below were found in one sample sequenced in a study of blood T cells in healthy people across ages. Primers used in a second PCR of about 7 to 11 cycles were a sample-barcoded 5' primer and a J-beta primer mix. In TCRdb, the 5' RACE reads were re-called with MiXCR into one record per CDR3 protein. Of approximately 1,700,000 distinct CDR3 sequences listed, about two fifths are singletons. The sequencing input was blood. These receptors were obtained from a human donor in good health.

This clonotype was seen more than once but under ten times. This chain joins TRBV6-1 and TRBJ2-3; 7 bases are shared with TRBD2. The germline gives CDR1 MNHNS, CDR2 SASEGT. The junction had 4 bases not matched to a gene; V was cut back by 0 bases and J by 7 bases. The CDR3 loop spans 14 amino acids. In DNA, the CDR3 is TGTGCCAGCAGTGAAGCGGGAGGGGTGAATACGCAGTATTTT. This codes for CASSEAGGVNTQYF.

The chain has TRBV7-2 and TRBJ1-5; D unclear. Trimming stripped 5 bases from V and 5 bases from J, with 10 bases between. Germline V lookup: CDR1 SGHTA, CDR2 FQGNSA. The CDR3 length is 13 residues. DNA of the CDR3: TGTGCCAGCAGCGGAATGAGGGATCAGCCCCAGCATTTT. It codes for CASSGMRDQPQHF.

This clonotype was seen a handful of times. This rearrangement joins TRBV18 to TRBJ2-1; 14 nucleotides agree with TRBD2. The CDR3 sequence is 18 residues long. Losses at the gene ends were 4 bases for V and 8 bases for J; bases not matched to a gene: 13. Germline values: CDR1 KGHSH, CDR2 LQKENI. CDR3 in amino acids: CASSLGTSGGPRFYEQFF. The CDR3 DNA reads TGTGCCAGCTCACTGGGGACTAGCGGGGGCCCAAGGTTCTATGAGCAGTTCTTC.

This clonotype was found a few times. The V gene is TRBV7-3, the J gene TRBJ2-3; no firm D call. V was shortened by 5 bases and J by 5 bases, with 17 bases between the two germline ends. The germline V gene has CDR1 SGHTA and CDR2 FQGTGA. This CDR3 comprises 15 residues. The CDR3 region is CASSGTVESVDTQYF. DNA for the CDR3: TGTGCCAGCAGCGGAACGGTAGAGTCGGTAGATACGCAGTATTTT.

The chain links TRBV2 to TRBJ2-1, with TRBD2 as a possible D gene (6 bases). The J call may be in error: the DNA end matches TRBJ2-7 better. CDR3 length equals 14 residues. Per the germline V gene, CDR1 is SNHLY and CDR2 is FYNNEI. The CDR3 sequence: CASSGTPSFNEQYF. The CDR3 DNA follows: TGTGCCAGCAGCGGGACTCCCAGTTTCAATGAGCAGTACTTC.

In its sample, this clonotype was seen once. V usage is TRBV28 and J usage is TRBJ2-1; unclear D gene. CDR1 is MDHEN, CDR2 SYDVKM, per germline. The CDR3 sequence is 16 residues long. V was clipped by 11 bases and J by 0 bases, with 20 bases between them. In DNA, the CDR3 is TGTGCCGGCGCCCCCGTTCGGACCAGCTCCTACAATGAGCAGTTCTTC. Protein product: CAGAPVRTSSYNEQFF.